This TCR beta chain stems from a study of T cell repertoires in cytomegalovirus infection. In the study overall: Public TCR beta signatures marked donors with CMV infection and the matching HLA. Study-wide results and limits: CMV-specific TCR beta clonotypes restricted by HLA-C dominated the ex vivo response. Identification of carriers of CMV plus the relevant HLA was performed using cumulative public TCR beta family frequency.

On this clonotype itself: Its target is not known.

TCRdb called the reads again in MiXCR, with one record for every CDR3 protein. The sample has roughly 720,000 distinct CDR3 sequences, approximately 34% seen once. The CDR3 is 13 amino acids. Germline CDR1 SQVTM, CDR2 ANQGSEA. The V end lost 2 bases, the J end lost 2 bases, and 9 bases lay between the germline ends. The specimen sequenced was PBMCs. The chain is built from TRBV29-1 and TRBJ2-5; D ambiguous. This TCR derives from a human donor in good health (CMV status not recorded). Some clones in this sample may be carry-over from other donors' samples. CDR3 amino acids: CSVENLSQETQYF. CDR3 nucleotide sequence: TGCAGCGTTGAAAATTTATCTCAAGAGACCCAGTACTTC.